A selection of T cell receptor beta chains follows, all from one sample in a study of beta chain features in type 1 diabetes. The protocol was immunoSEQ multiplex PCR, while the TCRdb copy is restricted to in-frame clones and leaves out a portion. Here the sample spans fewer than 110,000 clones, about 26% being singletons. Sequenced input: central memory CD4+ T cells from blood. These receptors all come from a woman younger than 35 with type 1 diabetes. Each CDR3 is given with its conserved first and last residue. D genes are given only for firm matches. A row's size may be missing; if present it is once, few, many or a size class.

-	-	TRBV27	TRBJ2-3	CASSSPPTSTDTQYF	TGTGCCAGCAGTTCCCCTCCCACTAGCACAGATACGCAGTATTTT
-	-	TRBV5-1	TRBJ1-1	CASSALGAMNTEAFF	TGCGCCAGCAGCGCACTTGGAGCTATGAACACTGAAGCTTTCTTT
-	-	TRBV9	TRBJ2-3	CASSVSPLQGTDTQYF	TGTGCCAGCAGCGTATCTCCTCTACAGGGTACAGATACGCAGTATTTT
-	-	TRBV7-9	TRBJ2-7	CASSRRQDAYEQYF	TGTGCCAGCAGCCGAAGACAGGACGCCTACGAGCAGTACTTC
-	-	TRBV30	TRBJ2-1	CAWAVGSSYNEQFF	TGTGCCTGGGCGGTAGGGAGCTCCTACAATGAGCAGTTCTTC
-	few	TRBV18	TRBJ1-2	CASSPTPLSGEYGYTF	TGTGCCAGCTCACCGACACCCCTTTCCGGGGAATATGGCTACACCTTC
TRBD1	few	TRBV5-1	TRBJ2-1	CASSSGTGGYNEQFF	TGCGCCAGCAGCTCAGGGACAGGGGGGTACAATGAGCAGTTCTTC
-	-	TRBV15	TRBJ2-1	CATSAWGGRDNEQFF	TGTGCCACCAGTGCTTGGGGAGGTAGAGACAATGAGCAGTTCTTC
-	-	TRBV5-4	TRBJ2-1	CASSSKRDNEQFF	TGTGCCAGCAGCTCGAAGAGGGACAATGAGCAGTTCTTC
TRBD1	-	TRBV5-6	TRBJ2-5	CASSKTGGQETQYF	TGTGCCAGCAGCAAAACAGGGGGTCAAGAGACCCAGTACTTC
TRBD1	-	TRBV5-1	TRBJ2-5	CASSLQGAQGGETQYF	TGCGCCAGCAGCTTACAGGGGGCGCAAGGGGGAGAGACCCAGTACTTC
TRBD1	few	TRBV30	TRBJ2-5	CAWSGQGVAQYF	TGTGCCTGGAGCGGACAGGGGGTGGCCCAGTACTTC
-	-	TRBV20-1	TRBJ1-1	CSARVGSLAFF	TGCAGTGCTAGAGTCGGTTCTCTCGCTTTCTTT
-	few	TRBV7-9	TRBJ1-1	CASRPSGVDTEAFF	TGTGCCAGCAGACCCTCAGGGGTAGACACTGAAGCTTTCTTT
-	few	TRBV30	TRBJ2-3	CAWGPGRIRTDTQYF	TGTGCCTGGGGGCCTGGGAGGATCCGCACAGATACGCAGTATTTT
TRBD1	-	TRBV19	TRBJ1-2	CASSPQGDGYGYTF	TGTGCCAGTAGTCCCCAGGGGGACGGCTATGGCTACACCTTC
TRBD2	-	TRBV7-2	TRBJ2-3	CASSPGLAGPTDTQYF	TGTGCCAGCAGCCCGGGACTAGCGGGACCCACAGATACGCAGTATTTT
TRBD1	few	TRBV5-6	TRBJ2-6	CASRNRGTGANVLTF	TGTGCCAGCAGAAACAGGGGAACTGGGGCCAACGTCCTGACTTTC
-	-	TRBV30	TRBJ1-2	CASAESLNYGYTF	TGTGCCTCCGCCGAGAGTCTTAACTATGGCTACACCTTC
TRBD2	few	TRBV4-1	TRBJ2-5	CASSLGTSETQYF	TGCGCCAGCAGCTTGGGGACTAGCGAGACCCAGTACTTC
-	few	TRBV7-3	TRBJ2-1	CASSLNSRDVYNEQFF	TGTGCCAGCAGCTTAAATAGCAGGGATGTTTACAATGAGCAGTTCTTC
-	-	TRBV11-2	TRBJ2-1	CASSQVGGSYNEQFF	TGTGCCAGCAGCCAGGTCGGGGGCTCCTACAATGAGCAGTTCTTC
-	-	TRBV2	TRBJ2-2	CASRRTDLANTGELFF	TGTGCCAGCAGGCGGACTGACCTCGCGAACACCGGGGAGCTGTTTTTT
-	few	TRBV7-8	TRBJ1-1	CASSLRLLNTEAFF	TGTGCCAGCAGCTTGAGACTCTTGAACACTGAAGCTTTCTTT
TRBD1	few	TRBV5-1	TRBJ1-4	CASRGGTGPKTTNEKLFF	TGCGCCAGCAGGGGCGGGACAGGTCCCAAGACGACTAATGAAAAACTGTTTTTT
-	-	TRBV11-2	TRBJ2-7	CASSSTIESYEQYF	TGTGCCAGCAGCTCGACTATAGAGTCCTACGAGCAGTACTTC
-	-	TRBV19	TRBJ1-1	CASSPLDGGEAFF	TGTGCCAGTAGTCCCCTTGACGGGGGTGAAGCTTTCTTT
TRBD2	-	TRBV28	TRBJ2-2	CATEWGAGYTGELFF	TGTGCCACCGAATGGGGAGCGGGGTACACCGGGGAGCTGTTTTTT
-	few	TRBV30	TRBJ1-1	CAWTSTGAEAFF	TGTGCCTGGACCTCGACGGGGGCTGAAGCTTTCTTT
TRBD2	-	TRBV5-1	TRBJ2-5	CASSLGASLAEETQYF	TGCGCCAGCAGCTTGGGGGCGTCGCTAGCGGAAGAGACCCAGTACTTC
TRBD1	few	TRBV5-6	TRBJ1-2	CASRREGGSYGYTF	TGTGCCAGCAGGAGAGAAGGGGGCAGCTATGGCTACACCTTC
-	-	TRBV5-4	TRBJ1-1	CASSSGSHMNTEAFF	TGTGCCAGCAGCTCCGGGAGCCACATGAACACTGAAGCTTTCTTT
TRBD2	-	TRBV18	TRBJ2-5	CASSPSGLAGGGTQYF	TGTGCCAGCTCACCCTCGGGACTAGCGGGAGGAGGGACCCAGTACTTC
-	few	TRBV9	TRBJ2-1	CASSVGNRAERDEQFF	TGTGCCAGCAGCGTAGGAAATAGGGCTGAGCGGGATGAGCAGTTCTTC
-	-	TRBV27	TRBJ2-3	CASRPLALADTQYF	TGTGCCAGCAGACCTCTAGCGTTGGCAGATACGCAGTATTTT
-	-	TRBV4-3	TRBJ2-5	CASSQDWLGNGRGQETQYF	TGCGCCAGCAGCCAAGATTGGCTGGGGAATGGGAGAGGCCAAGAGACCCAGTACTTC
TRBD2	few	TRBV28	TRBJ2-7	CASNGLAGTYEQYF	TGTGCCAGCAACGGACTAGCGGGAACCTACGAGCAGTACTTC
-	few	TRBV7-9	TRBJ1-5	CASSYRVNQPQHF	TGTGCCAGCAGTTACAGGGTTAATCAGCCCCAGCATTTT
-	few	TRBV29-1	TRBJ1-1	CSVEGQMNTEAFF	TGCAGCGTTGAAGGACAGATGAACACTGAAGCTTTCTTT
TRBD1	-	TRBV2	TRBJ2-6	CASSPGQGNAGANVLTF	TGTGCCAGCAGTCCGGGACAGGGGAATGCTGGGGCCAACGTCCTGACTTTC
-	-	TRBV27	TRBJ2-3	CATKTPTGTDTQYF	TGTGCCACGAAAACTCCAACAGGCACAGATACGCAGTATTTT
TRBD1	-	TRBV5-6	TRBJ1-2	CASSLNVGQGTPYGYTF	TGTGCCAGCAGCTTGAACGTGGGACAGGGGACACCCTATGGCTACACCTTC